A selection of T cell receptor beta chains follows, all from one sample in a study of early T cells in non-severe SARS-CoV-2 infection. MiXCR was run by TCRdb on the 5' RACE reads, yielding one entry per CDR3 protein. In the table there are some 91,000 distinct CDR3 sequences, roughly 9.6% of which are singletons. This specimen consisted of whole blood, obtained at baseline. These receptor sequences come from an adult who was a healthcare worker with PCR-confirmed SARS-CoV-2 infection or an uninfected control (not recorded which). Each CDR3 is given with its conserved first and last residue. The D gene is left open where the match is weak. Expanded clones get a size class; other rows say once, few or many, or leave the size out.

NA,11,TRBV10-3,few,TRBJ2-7,CAIRSSYEQYF,TGTGCAATCAGGTCCTCCTACGAGCAGTACTTC
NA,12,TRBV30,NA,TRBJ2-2,CAWSGDTGELFF,TGTGCCTGGAGTGGAGACACCGGGGAGCTGTTTTTT
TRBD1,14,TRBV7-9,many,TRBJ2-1,CASSSAGGWNEQFF,TGTGCCAGCAGCTCTGCAGGGGGCTGGAATGAGCAGTTCTTC
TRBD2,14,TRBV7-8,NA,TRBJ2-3,CASSRAGSTDTQYF,TGTGCCAGCAGCAGAGCGGGGTCCACAGATACGCAGTATTTT
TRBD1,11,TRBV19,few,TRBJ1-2,CASSQGGGYTF,TGTGCCAGTAGCCAGGGGGGTGGCTACACCTTC
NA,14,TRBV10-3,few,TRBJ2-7,CAISDLTNSYEQYF,TGTGCCATCAGTGATTTGACTAACTCCTACGAGCAGTACTTC
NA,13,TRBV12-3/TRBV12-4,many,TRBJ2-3,CASSPRESDTQYF,TGTGCCAGCAGTCCGCGCGAATCGGATACGCAGTATTTT
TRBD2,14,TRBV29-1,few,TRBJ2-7,CSVVHSGRTYEQYF,TGCAGCGTTGTTCACAGCGGGAGAACCTACGAGCAGTACTTC
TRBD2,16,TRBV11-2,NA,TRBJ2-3,CASSSGLAGIADTQYF,TGTGCCAGCAGCTCCGGACTAGCGGGTATCGCAGATACGCAGTATTTT
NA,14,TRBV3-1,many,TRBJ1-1,CASSQMTANTEAFF,TGTGCCAGCAGCCAGATGACAGCGAACACTGAAGCTTTCTTT
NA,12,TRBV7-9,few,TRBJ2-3,CASSLRTDTQYF,TGTGCCAGCAGCCTACGTACAGATACGCAGTATTTT
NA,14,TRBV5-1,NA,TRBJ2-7,CASSPDGGRYEQYF,TGCGCCAGCAGCCCCGACGGCGGGCGGTACGAGCAGTACTTC
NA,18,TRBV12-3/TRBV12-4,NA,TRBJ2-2,CASSFGQGRAIGYGELFF,TGTGCCAGCAGTTTTGGTCAGGGTAGGGCCATCGGATACGGGGAGCTGTTTTTT
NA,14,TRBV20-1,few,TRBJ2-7,CSARDRVTSGEQYF,TGCAGTGCTAGAGATCGGGTTACTTCGGGGGAGCAGTACTTC
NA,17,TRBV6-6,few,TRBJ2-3,CASSYRVLRSDTDTQYF,TGTGCCAGCAGTTATCGAGTCCTTAGGAGCGACACAGATACGCAGTATTTT
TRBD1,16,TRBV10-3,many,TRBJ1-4,CAISDGMGTGLEKLFF,TGTGCCATCAGTGATGGGATGGGGACAGGGTTGGAAAAACTGTTTTTT
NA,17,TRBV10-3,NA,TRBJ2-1,CAISDQGSPSAPNEQFF,TGTGCCATCAGTGATCAGGGAAGTCCCTCGGCTCCCAATGAGCAGTTCTTC
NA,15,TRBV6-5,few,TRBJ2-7,CASSYWGRKSYEQYF,TGTGCCAGCAGTTACTGGGGACGGAAATCTTACGAGCAGTACTTC
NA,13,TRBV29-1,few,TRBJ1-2,CSADRQGDYGYTF,TGCAGCGCCGATCGACAAGGGGATTATGGCTACACCTTC
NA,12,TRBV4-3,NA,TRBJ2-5,CASSQEAGTQYF,TGCGCCAGCAGCCAAGAAGCAGGCACCCAGTACTTC
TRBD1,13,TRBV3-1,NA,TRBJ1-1,CASMDRGVTEAFF,TGTGCCAGCATGGACAGGGGAGTTACTGAAGCTTTCTTT
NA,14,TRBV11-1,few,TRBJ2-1,CASSDGTNYNEQFF,TGTGCCAGCAGCGACGGGACAAATTACAATGAGCAGTTCTTC
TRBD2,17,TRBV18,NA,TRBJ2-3,CASSPPGSSGTTDTQYF,TGTGCCAGCTCACCACCAGGTTCTAGCGGGACTACAGATACGCAGTATTTT
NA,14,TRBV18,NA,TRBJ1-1,CASSPRDHNTEAFF,TGTGCCAGCTCACCCAGGGATCATAACACTGAAGCTTTCTTT
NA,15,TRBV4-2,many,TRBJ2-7,CASSQDPRGLDEQYF,TGTGCCAGCAGCCAAGATCCGCGGGGGCTAGACGAGCAGTACTTC
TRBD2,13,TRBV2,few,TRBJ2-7,CASSEQRDYEQYF,TGTGCCAGCAGTGAACAGCGGGACTACGAGCAGTACTTC
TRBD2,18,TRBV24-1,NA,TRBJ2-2,CATSDFPGLAGEGGELFF,TGTGCCACCAGTGATTTCCCCGGACTAGCGGGAGAAGGCGGGGAGCTGTTTTTT
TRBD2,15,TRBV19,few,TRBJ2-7,CASSIQAGGRYEQYF,TGTGCCAGTAGTATCCAAGCGGGGGGACGTTACGAGCAGTACTTC
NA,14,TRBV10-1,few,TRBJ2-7,CASSESERYYEQYF,TGCGCCAGCAGTGAGTCGGAGCGATACTACGAGCAGTACTTC
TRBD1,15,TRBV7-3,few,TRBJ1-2,CASSPGTARGYGYTF,TGTGCCAGCAGCCCTGGGACAGCCCGGGGATATGGCTACACCTTC
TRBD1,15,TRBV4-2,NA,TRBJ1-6,CASSQGTGANSPLHF,TGTGCCAGCAGCCAGGGGACAGGGGCGAATTCACCCCTCCACTTT
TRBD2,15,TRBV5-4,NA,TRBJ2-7,CASSFQTSGSYEQYF,TGTGCCAGCAGCTTTCAGACTAGCGGGAGTTACGAGCAGTACTTC
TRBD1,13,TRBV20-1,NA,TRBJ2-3,CSARDRGLVTQYF,TGCAGTGCGCGGGACAGGGGGCTTGTTACGCAGTATTTT
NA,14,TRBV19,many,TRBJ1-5,CASSQQESDQPQHF,TGTGCCAGTAGTCAACAGGAGTCAGATCAGCCCCAGCATTTT
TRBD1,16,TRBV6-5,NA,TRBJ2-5,CASSYSGQGPKETQYF,TGTGCCAGCAGTTACTCGGGACAGGGCCCTAAAGAGACCCAGTACTTC
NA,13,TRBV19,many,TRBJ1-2,CALRDTPSGGYTF,TGTGCCTTACGGGACACACCCTCGGGTGGCTACACCTTC
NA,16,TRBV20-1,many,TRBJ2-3,CSATRGDGINTDTQYF,TGCAGTGCCACACGAGGGGACGGAATAAACACAGATACGCAGTATTTT
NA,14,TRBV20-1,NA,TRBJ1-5,CSAEPGRVNQPQHF,TGCAGTGCGGAGCCGGGACGGGTCAATCAGCCCCAGCATTTT
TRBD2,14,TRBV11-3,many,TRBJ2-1,CATERGSSYNEQFF,TGTGCCACCGAGCGGGGGAGCTCCTACAATGAGCAGTTCTTC
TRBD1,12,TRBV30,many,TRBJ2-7,CAWSTGTYEQYF,TGTGCCTGGTCGACAGGGACCTACGAGCAGTACTTC
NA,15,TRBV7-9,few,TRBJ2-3,CASSSSWAGLNTQYF,TGTGCCAGCAGTTCTAGCTGGGCAGGGTTGAATACGCAGTATTTT
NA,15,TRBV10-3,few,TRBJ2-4,CAISELGRGGNIQYF,TGTGCCATCAGTGAGCTAGGCAGGGGTGGAAACATTCAGTACTTC
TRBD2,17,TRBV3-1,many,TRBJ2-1,CASSPPGLAAPYNEQFF,TGTGCCAGCAGCCCTCCGGGACTAGCGGCCCCATACAATGAGCAGTTCTTC
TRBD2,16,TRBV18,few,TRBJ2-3,CASSPPDGGGTDTQYF,TGTGCCAGCTCACCACCCGACGGGGGGGGCACAGATACGCAGTATTTT
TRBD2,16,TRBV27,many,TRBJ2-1,CASSGIAGGKRNEQFF,TGTGCCAGCAGTGGCATAGCGGGGGGAAAGAGGAATGAGCAGTTCTTC
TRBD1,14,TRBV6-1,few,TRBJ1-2,CATSPGTGLYGYTF,TGTGCCACCTCCCCTGGGACAGGGTTATATGGCTACACCTTC
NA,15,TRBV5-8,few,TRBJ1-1,CASPSLGTANTEAFF,TGTGCCAGCCCCTCGCTAGGAACAGCTAACACTGAAGCTTTCTTT
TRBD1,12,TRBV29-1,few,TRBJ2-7,CSVARTGYEQYF,TGCAGCGTTGCCAGGACAGGGTACGAGCAGTACTTC
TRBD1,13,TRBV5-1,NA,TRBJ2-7,CASSLDRVYEQYF,TGCGCCAGCAGCTTAGACAGGGTCTACGAGCAGTACTTC
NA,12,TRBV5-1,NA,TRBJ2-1,CASMSGDNEQFF,TGCGCCAGCATGTCGGGGGACAATGAGCAGTTCTTC
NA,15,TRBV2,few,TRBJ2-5,CASSLSGLAQETQYF,TGTGCCAGCAGCCTCTCAGGCCTAGCCCAAGAGACCCAGTACTTC
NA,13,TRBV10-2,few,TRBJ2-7,CASSTGMIYEQYF,TGCGCCAGCAGTACAGGGATGATATACGAGCAGTACTTC
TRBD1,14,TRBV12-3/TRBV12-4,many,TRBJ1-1,CASSLETGGTEAFF,TGTGCCAGCAGTTTAGAGACAGGGGGCACTGAAGCTTTCTTT
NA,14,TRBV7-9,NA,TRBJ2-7,CASTLSGRGWEQYF,TGTGCCAGCACCCTCTCGGGCAGGGGATGGGAGCAGTACTTC
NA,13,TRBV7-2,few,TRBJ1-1,CASSSQDGTEAFF,TGTGCCAGCAGCTCTCAGGATGGCACTGAAGCTTTCTTT